Each of the 14 T cell receptor beta chains below was sequenced from the same sample in a study of CD8 T cells in Susac syndrome. When the RNA was reverse transcribed, random hexamers were used with an input of 0.5 to 1 ug. In TCRdb, the immunoSEQ multiplex PCR reads were re-called with MiXCR into one record per CDR3 protein. The table has some 450,000 distinct CDR3 sequences, approximately 89% seen once. Sequencing was performed on CD8+ T cells from PBMCs. All receptors derive from a human donor with multiple sclerosis.

The V gene is TRBV6-5, the J gene TRBJ2-3; TRBD1 is a possible D gene (8 bases). The CDR3 totals 15 residues. The V end lost 6 bases, the J end lost 4 bases, and 17 bases lay between the germline ends. In germline, CDR1 is MNHEY, CDR2 SVGAGI. Here the CDR3 DNA reads TGTGCCAGCAGCAAACAGGGGGGGGCGGCAGATACGCAGTATTTT. Protein: CASSKQGGAADTQYF.

The chain links TRBV4-1 to TRBJ2-7; perhaps TRBD1 as D (6 bases). From germline, CDR1 is MGHRA and CDR2 YSYEKL. The CDR3 consists of 14 residues. V was cut by 4 bases and J by 7 bases, with 17 bases left in between. CDR3 sequence (DNA): TGCGCCAGCAGCCCGATTGGGGGCGCGAGGGAGCAGTACTTC. Protein: CASSPIGGAREQYF.

The V and J genes are TRBV6-5 and TRBJ2-1, with D hard to call. This CDR3 spans 13 amino acids. V dropped 6 bases and J dropped 5 bases, with 11 bases sitting between them. Germline V lookup: CDR1 MNHEY, CDR2 SVGAGI. The CDR3, as DNA: TGTGCCAGCAGCTGGCAGTTTGACAATGAGCAGTTCTTC. Protein: CASSWQFDNEQFF.

As DNA, the CDR3 is TGTGCCAGCAGTTTAGGGGCCAGGAACTCCTACGAGCAGTACTTC. Translating it yields CASSLGARNSYEQYF. The chain recombines TRBV12-3 or TRBV12-4 with TRBJ2-7; D is ambiguous. The ends were cut back, 1 base at V and 0 bases at J, with 10 bases in the middle. The CDR3 contains 15 residues.

In its sample, this clonotype was seen a few times. J is TRBJ2-7 and V is TRBV12-3 or TRBV12-4; D is undetermined. The V and J ends lost 3 bases and 5 bases respectively, with 8 bases between them. CDR3 length: 12 amino acids. DNA of the CDR3: TGTGCCAGCAGTTTTCGGTACGACGAGCAGTACTTC. Amino acids: CASSFRYDEQYF.

The count of this clonotype is one. The V and J genes are TRBV30 and TRBJ1-2, with a tentative D call TRBD1 (6 bases). The CDR3 loop spans 12 amino acids. Trimming shortened V by 4 bases and J by 6 bases, and 12 bases separated the two germline ends. The germline V gene encodes CDR1 GTSNPN and CDR2 SVGIG (reference sequence). CDR3 protein: CAWTGDLDGYTF. CDR3 in DNA: TGTGCCTGGACAGGGGACCTAGATGGCTACACCTTC.

V usage is TRBV11-2 and J usage is TRBJ1-6; D remains ambiguous. This CDR3 comprises 14 residues. CDR1 SGHAT and CDR2 FQNNGV come from the germline V gene. V lost 5 bases, J lost 8 bases, and 13 bases lay in between. The CDR3 coding sequence is TGTGCCAGCAGCATACCTTGGAGGGATTCACCCCTCCACTTT. It translates to CASSIPWRDSPLHF.

The gene calls are TRBV6-1 and TRBJ2-1; 11 bases fit TRBD2. CDR1 is MNHNS, CDR2 SASEGT, per germline. J gave up 6 bases and V 7 bases, and 11 bases lay outside the gene matches. The CDR3 is made up of 16 amino acids. In DNA, the CDR3 is TGTGCCAGCACTCCTATAGCGGGGGGGCTTTTCAATGAGCAGTTCTTC. Its protein is CASTPIAGGLFNEQFF.

The rearrangement links TRBV27 to TRBJ2-7; D possibly uses TRBD1 or TRBD2 (5 bases each). This CDR3 region has 13 residues. The germline V gene encodes CDR1 MNHEY and CDR2 SMNVEV (reference sequence). The V end lost 7 bases, the J end lost 1 base, and 11 bases lay between the germline ends. This chain's CDR3 is CASNQGPSYEQYF. CDR3 DNA sequence: TGTGCCAGCAATCAGGGACCTTCCTACGAGCAGTACTTC.

This clonotype was detected once. Here the CDR3 reads CASSSDNHRGPIDEQYF. The CDR3 DNA reads TGTGCCAGCAGCTCTGACAACCACAGGGGCCCCATCGACGAGCAGTACTTC. V is TRBV5-4 and J is TRBJ2-7; 7 bases match TRBD1. V lost 3 bases and J lost 5; bases outside the gene matches: 17. Germline assignment: CDR1 SGHNT and CDR2 YYREEE (reference sequence). The CDR3 spans 17 residues.

The chain employs TRBV27 and TRBJ2-7; 10 bases agree with TRBD1. CDR1 and CDR2 (germline): MNHEY, SMNVEV (reference sequence). The trim removed 5 bases at V and 6 bases at J, leaving 4 bases unmatched. The CDR3 consists of 13 residues. The CDR3 bases are TGTGCCAGCAGTAGGACAGGGGGGAGCGAGCAGTACTTC. Translated, it gives CASSRTGGSEQYF.

The chain is built from TRBV20-1 and TRBJ2-7; the D gene could be TRBD1 or TRBD2 (5 bases each). Germline V gives CDR1 DFQATT, CDR2 SNEGSKA (reference sequence). Between the trimmed V and J ends, which lost 4 bases and 7 bases, there was a span of 14 bases. This CDR3 spans 12 amino acids. In DNA, the CDR3 is TGCAGTGCTAAAAATACAGGAGGAGAGCAGTACTTC. Amino acid sequence: CSAKNTGGEQYF.

This chain connects TRBV30 to TRBJ2-3; 7 positions agree with TRBD1. V lost 3 bases and J lost 3; bases outside the gene matches: 6. Germline V gives CDR1 GTSNPN, CDR2 SVGIG (reference sequence). The CDR3 has 14 residues. CDR3 nucleotide sequence: TGTGCCTGGAGGGGACAGAAGAAAACAGATACGCAGTATTTT. Residues: CAWRGQKKTDTQYF. Drawing the rest from reference TRBV30 and TRBJ2-3, the complete variable domain is SQTIHQWPATLVQPVGSPLSLECTVEGTSNPNLYWYRQAAGRGLQLLFYSVGIGQISSEVPQNLSASRPQDRQFILSSKKLLLSDSGFYLCAWRGQKKTDTQYFGPGTRLTVL.

V and J are TRBV2 and TRBJ2-7; TRBD1 agrees at 7 bases. CDR1 and CDR2 (germline): SNHLY, FYNNEI. The CDR3 consists of 16 residues. With 4 bases clipped from V and 4 bases from J, the junction kept 13 bases outside the gene matches. In DNA form, the CDR3 reads TGTGCCAGCAGTGGAGGACAGGCAGGGGCCCCTTACGAGCAGTACTTC. It yields the protein CASSGGQAGAPYEQYF.